This T cell receptor beta chain was retrieved from a study of breast tumors, draining lymph nodes, adjacent tissues. In TCRdb, the multiplex PCR reads were re-called with MiXCR into one record per CDR3 protein. The table records 15,000 to 20,000 distinct CDR3 sequences, 45% of them present only once. This clonotype showed up many times. CDR3 length: 14 residues. V lost 3 bases to trimming and J lost 0 bases, with 5 bases between them. CDR1 and CDR2 (germline): MRHNA, SNTAGT. The J gene is TRBJ2-2, the V gene TRBV6-4, with no clear D. This clonotype was sampled from a female donor with breast cancer. Some clones in this sample may be carry-over from other donors' samples. The sample consisted of tumor-adjacent breast tissue. CDR3: CASSEQSNTGELFF. The CDR3 nucleotides are TGTGCCAGCAGTGAACAGTCGAACACCGGGGAGCTGTTTTTT.